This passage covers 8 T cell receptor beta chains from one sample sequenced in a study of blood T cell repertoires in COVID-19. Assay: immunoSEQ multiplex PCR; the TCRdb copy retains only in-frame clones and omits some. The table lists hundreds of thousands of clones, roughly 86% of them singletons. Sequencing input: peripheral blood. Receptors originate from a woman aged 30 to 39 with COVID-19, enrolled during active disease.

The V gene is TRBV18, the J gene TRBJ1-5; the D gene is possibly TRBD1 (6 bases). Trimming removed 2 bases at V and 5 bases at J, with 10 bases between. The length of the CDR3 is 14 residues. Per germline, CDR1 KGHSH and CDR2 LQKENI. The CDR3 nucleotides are TGTGCCAGCTCACCAAGGGGGAAGGATCAGCCCCAGCATTTT. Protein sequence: CASSPRGKDQPQHF.

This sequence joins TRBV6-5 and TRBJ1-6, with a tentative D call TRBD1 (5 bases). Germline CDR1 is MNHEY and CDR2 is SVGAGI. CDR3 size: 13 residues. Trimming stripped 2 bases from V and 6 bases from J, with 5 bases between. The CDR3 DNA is TGTGCCAGCAGTTACGACAGTAATTCACCCCTCCACTTT. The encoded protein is CASSYDSNSPLHF.

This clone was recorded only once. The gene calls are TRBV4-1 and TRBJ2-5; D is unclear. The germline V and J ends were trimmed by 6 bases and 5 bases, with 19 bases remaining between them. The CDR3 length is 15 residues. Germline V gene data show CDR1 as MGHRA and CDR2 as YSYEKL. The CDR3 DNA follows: TGCGCCAGCAGGGTCTCGGTTTATCAATCCGAGACCCAGTACTTC. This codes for CASRVSVYQSETQYF.

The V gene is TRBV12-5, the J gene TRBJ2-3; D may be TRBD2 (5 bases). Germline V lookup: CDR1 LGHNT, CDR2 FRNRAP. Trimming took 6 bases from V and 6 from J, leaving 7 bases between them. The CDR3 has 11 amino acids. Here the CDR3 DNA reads TGTGCTAGTGGGAGAGGGGATACGCAGTATTTT. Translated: CASGRGDTQYF.

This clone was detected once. The CDR3 sequence is CACQPGQEGYEQYF. The CDR3 DNA follows: TGTGCCTGTCAACCGGGACAGGAGGGCTACGAGCAGTACTTC. This chain joins TRBV2 and TRBJ2-7, with 8 bases that match TRBD1. After removal of 11 bases from V and 3 bases from J, the junction contained 12 bases not matched to a gene. The CDR3 loop spans 14 amino acids. The V gene's germline CDR1 is SNHLY and CDR2 FYNNEI.

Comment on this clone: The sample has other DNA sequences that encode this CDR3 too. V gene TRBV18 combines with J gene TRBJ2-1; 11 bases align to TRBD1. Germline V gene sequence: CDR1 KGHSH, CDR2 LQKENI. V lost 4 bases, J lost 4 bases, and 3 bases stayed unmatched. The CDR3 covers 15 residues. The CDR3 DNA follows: TGTGCCAGCTCACGGGACAGGGGGAATTACAATGAGCAGTTCTTC. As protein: CASSRDRGNYNEQFF. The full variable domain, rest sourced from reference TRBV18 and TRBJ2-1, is NAGVMQNPRHLVRRRGQEARLRCSPMKGHSHVYWYRQLPEEGLKFMVYLQKENIIDESGMPKERFSAEFPKEGPSILRIQQVVRGDSAAYFCASSRDRGNYNEQFFGPGTRLTVL.

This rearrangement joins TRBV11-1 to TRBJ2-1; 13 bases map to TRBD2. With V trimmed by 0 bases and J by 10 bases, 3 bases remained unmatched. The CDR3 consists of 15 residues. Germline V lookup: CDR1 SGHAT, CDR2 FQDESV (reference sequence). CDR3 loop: CASSLATSGGVEQFF. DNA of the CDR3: TGTGCCAGCAGCTTAGCTACTAGCGGGGGGGTCGAGCAGTTCTTC.

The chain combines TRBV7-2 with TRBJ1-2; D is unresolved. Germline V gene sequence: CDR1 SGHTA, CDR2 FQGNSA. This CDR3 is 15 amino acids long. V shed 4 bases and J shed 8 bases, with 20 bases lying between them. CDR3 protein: CASSSSLGIPGGYTF. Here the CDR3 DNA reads TGTGCCAGCAGCTCCTCCCTCGGGATTCCTGGCGGCTACACCTTC.